The sequence of this T cell receptor (beta chain) was determined in a study of blood T cell repertoires in COVID-19. The germline V gene encodes CDR1 KGHDR and CDR2 SFDVKD. Losses at the gene ends were 4 bases for V and 7 bases for J; bases not matched to a gene: 9. This CDR3 spans 16 amino acids. In the original processing: Reference gene primers were amplified, and this amplification served to estimate nucleated cell counts. Method: immunoSEQ multiplex PCR; TCRdb's copy keeps in-frame clones and lacks some. That table furnishes V, J and clone size, whereas the DNA furnished D and trimming. The sample consists of 100,000 to 150,000 clones, roughly 88% of them appearing once.

Sample: peripheral blood. The sequence derives from a woman in her forties or fifties with active or convalescent COVID-19. This sequence joins TRBV24-1 and TRBJ2-1, with 10 bases that match TRBD2. The CDR3 nucleotides are TGTGCCACCAGTGAGGGTATAGCGGGAGGAAGGAATGAGCAGTTCTTC. As protein: CATSEGIAGGRNEQFF.